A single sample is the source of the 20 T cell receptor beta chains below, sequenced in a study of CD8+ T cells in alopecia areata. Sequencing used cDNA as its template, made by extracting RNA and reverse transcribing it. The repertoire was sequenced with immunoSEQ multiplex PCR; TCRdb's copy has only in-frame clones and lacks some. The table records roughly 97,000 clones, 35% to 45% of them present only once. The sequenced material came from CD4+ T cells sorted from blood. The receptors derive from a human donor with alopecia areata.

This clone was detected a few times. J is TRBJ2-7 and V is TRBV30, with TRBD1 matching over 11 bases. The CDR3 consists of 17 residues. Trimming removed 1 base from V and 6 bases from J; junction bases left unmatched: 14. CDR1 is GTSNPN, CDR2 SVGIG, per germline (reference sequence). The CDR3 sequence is CAWSGVTGQGAHREQYF. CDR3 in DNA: TGTGCCTGGAGTGGGGTAACCGGACAGGGGGCGCATCGCGAGCAGTACTTC.

CDR3 in amino acids: CAWNGQENQPQHF. The CDR3 nucleotides read TGTGCCTGGAACGGCCAGGAAAATCAGCCCCAGCATTTT. The gene calls are TRBV30 and TRBJ1-5; the D is unclear. Trimming cost V 4 bases and J 4 bases, with 11 bases left between them. Germline CDR1 GTSNPN, CDR2 SVGIG (reference sequence). CDR3 size: 13 residues.

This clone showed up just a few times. The CDR3 nucleotides read TGTGCCAGCAACGGCAGATCAAATCCGGTCGAAGAGACCCAGTACTTC. It yields the protein CASNGRSNPVEETQYF. This rearrangement joins TRBV11-2 to TRBJ2-5; no clear D gene. V was trimmed by 7 bases and J by 3 bases, leaving 21 bases between them. Germline lookup yields CDR1 SGHAT and CDR2 FQNNGV. The CDR3 spans 16 residues.

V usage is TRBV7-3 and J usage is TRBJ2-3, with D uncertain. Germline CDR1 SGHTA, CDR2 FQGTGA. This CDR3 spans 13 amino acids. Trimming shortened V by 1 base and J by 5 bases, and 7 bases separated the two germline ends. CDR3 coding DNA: TGTGCCAGCAGCTTAATCGCGAAAGATACGCAGTATTTT. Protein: CASSLIAKDTQYF. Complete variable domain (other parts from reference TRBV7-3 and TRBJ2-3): GAGVSQTPSNKVTEKGKYVELRCDPISGHTALYWYRQSLGQGPEFLIYFQGTGAADDSGLPNDRFFAVRPEGSVSTLKIQRTERGDSAVYLCASSLIAKDTQYFGPGTRLTVL.

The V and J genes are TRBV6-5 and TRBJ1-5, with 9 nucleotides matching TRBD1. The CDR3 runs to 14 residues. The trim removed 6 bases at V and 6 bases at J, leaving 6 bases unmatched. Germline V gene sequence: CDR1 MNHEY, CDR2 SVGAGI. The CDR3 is CASSPGTGSQPQHF. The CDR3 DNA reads TGTGCCAGCAGCCCCGGGACAGGGTCTCAGCCCCAGCATTTT.

DNA of the CDR3: TGCGCCAGCAGCCACCGGGGACTAGCGGGACGTTTGACTAGCACAGATACGCAGTATTTT. Protein sequence: CASSHRGLAGRLTSTDTQYF. The J gene is TRBJ2-3, the V gene TRBV4-1, with 13 bases matching TRBD2. The V gene's germline CDR1 is MGHRA and CDR2 YSYEKL. This CDR3 is built from 20 residues. V trimming: 3 bases; J trimming: 0 bases; junction bases outside the gene matches: 12.

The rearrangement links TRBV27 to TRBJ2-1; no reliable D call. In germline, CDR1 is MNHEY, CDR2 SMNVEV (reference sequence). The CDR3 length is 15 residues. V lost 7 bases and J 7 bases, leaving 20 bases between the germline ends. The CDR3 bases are TGTGCCAGCACCTTCCGGGTTTCACCTCCAAATGAGCAGTTCTTC. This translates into CASTFRVSPPNEQFF.

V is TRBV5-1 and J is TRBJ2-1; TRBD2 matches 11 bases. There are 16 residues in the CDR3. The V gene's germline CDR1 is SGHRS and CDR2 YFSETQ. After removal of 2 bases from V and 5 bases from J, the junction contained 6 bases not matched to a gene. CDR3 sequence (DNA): TGCGCCAGCAGCTTCCTAGCGGGGGGCCGGAACAATGAGCAGTTCTTC. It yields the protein CASSFLAGGRNNEQFF.

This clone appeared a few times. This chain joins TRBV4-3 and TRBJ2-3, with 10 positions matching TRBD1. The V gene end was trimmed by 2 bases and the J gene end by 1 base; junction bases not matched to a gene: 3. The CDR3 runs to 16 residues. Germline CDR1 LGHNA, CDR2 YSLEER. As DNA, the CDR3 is TGCGCCAGCAGCCAACACGGGACAGGGGGCACAGATACGCAGTATTTT. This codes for CASSQHGTGGTDTQYF.

The CDR3 nucleotides are TGTGCCAGCAGTACACGGGCCGAAAAACTGTTTTTT. Translated, it gives CASSTRAEKLFF. V gene TRBV2 combines with J gene TRBJ1-4, with no clear D. CDR3 size: 12 residues. CDR1 is SNHLY, CDR2 FYNNEI, per germline. Trimming took 5 bases from V and 8 from J, leaving 9 bases between them.

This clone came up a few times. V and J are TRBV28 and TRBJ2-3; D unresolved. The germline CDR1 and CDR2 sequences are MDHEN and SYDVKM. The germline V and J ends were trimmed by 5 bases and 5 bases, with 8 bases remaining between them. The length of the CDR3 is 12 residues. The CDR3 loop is CASSLMRDTQYF. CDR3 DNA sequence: TGTGCCAGCAGTCTCATGAGAGATACGCAGTATTTT. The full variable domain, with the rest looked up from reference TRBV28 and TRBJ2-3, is DVKVTQSSRYLVKRTGEKVFLECVQDMDHENMFWYRQDPGLGLRLIYFSYDVKMKEKGDIPEGYSVSREKKERFSLILESASTNQTSMYLCASSLMRDTQYFGPGTRLTVL.

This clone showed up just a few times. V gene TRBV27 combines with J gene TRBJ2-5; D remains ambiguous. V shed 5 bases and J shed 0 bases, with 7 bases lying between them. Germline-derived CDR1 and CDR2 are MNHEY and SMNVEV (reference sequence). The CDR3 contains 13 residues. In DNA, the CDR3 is TGTGCCAGCAGTCGCAAGTACCAAGAGACCCAGTACTTC. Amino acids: CASSRKYQETQYF.

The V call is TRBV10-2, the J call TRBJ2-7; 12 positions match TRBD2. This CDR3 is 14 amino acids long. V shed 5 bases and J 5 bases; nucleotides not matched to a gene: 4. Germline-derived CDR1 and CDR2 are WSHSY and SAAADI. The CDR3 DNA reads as TGCGCCAGCAGTAACGGACTAGCGGGACACGAGCAGTACTTC. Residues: CASSNGLAGHEQYF.

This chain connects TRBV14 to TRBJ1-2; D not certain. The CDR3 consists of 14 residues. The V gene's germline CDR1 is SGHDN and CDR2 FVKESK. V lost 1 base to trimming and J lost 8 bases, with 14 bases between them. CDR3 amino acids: CASSQAGHLQGYTF. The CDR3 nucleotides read TGTGCCAGCAGCCAAGCCGGCCACCTACAGGGCTACACCTTC.

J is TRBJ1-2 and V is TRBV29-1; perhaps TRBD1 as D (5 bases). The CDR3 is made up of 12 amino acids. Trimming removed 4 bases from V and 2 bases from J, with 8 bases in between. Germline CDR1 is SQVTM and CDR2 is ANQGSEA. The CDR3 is CSVGGTNYGYTF. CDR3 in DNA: TGCAGCGTTGGAGGGACGAACTATGGCTACACCTTC. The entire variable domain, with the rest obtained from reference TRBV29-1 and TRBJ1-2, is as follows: SAVISQKPSRDICQRGTSLTIQCQVDSQVTMMFWYRQQPGQSLTLIATANQGSEATYESGFVIDKFPISRPNLTFSTLTVSNMSPEDSSIYLCSVGGTNYGYTFGSGTRLTVV.

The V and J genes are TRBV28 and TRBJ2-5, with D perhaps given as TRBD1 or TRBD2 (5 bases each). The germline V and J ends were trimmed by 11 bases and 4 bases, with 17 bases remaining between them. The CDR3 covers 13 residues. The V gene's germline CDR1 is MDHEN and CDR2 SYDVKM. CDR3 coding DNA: TGTGCCGTTGAGGGGTCGGGTCGAGAGACCCAGTACTTC. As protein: CAVEGSGRETQYF.

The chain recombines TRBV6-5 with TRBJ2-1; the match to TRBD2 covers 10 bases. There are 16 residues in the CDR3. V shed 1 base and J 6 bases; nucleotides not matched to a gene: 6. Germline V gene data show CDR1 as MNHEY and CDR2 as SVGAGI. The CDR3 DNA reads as TGTGCCAGCAGTTACTATTCTAGCGGGAGTAGCAATGAGCAGTTCTTC. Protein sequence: CASSYYSSGSSNEQFF.

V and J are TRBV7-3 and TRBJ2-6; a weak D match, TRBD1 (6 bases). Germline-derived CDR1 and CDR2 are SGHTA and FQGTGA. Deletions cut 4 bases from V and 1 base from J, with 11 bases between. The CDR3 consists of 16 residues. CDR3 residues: CASSSTGFSGANVLTF. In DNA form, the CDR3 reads TGTGCCAGCAGCTCCACAGGGTTTTCTGGGGCCAACGTCCTGACTTTC. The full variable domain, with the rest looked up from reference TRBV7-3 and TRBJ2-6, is GAGVSQTPSNKVTEKGKYVELRCDPISGHTALYWYRQSLGQGPEFLIYFQGTGAADDSGLPNDRFFAVRPEGSVSTLKIQRTERGDSAVYLCASSSTGFSGANVLTFGAGSRLTVL.

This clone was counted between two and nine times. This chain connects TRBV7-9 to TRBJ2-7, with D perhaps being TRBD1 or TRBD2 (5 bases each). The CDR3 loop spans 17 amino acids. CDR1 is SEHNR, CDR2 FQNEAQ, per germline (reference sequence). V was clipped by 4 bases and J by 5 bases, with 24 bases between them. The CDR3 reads CASSSGATSFYAHEQYF. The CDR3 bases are TGTGCCAGCAGCTCCGGGGCTACCTCCTTCTACGCCCACGAGCAGTACTTC.

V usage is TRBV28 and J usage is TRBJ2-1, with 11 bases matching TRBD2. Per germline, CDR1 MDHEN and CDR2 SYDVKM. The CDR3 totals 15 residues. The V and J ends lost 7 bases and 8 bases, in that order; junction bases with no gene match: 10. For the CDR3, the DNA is TGTGCCAGCATCGGGGCTAGCGGGAGGATCCATGAGCAGTTCTTC. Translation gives CASIGASGRIHEQFF.